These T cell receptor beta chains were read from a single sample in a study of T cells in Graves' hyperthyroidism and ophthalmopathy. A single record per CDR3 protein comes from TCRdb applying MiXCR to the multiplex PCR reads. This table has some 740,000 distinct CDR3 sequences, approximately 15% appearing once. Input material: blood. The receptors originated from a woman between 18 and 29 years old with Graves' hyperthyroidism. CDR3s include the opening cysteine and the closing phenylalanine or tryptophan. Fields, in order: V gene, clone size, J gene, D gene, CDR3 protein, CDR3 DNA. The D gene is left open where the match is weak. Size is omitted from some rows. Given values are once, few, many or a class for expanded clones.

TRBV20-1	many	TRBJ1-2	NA	CSVLTELANYGYTF	TGCAGTGTTCTAACAGAACTCGCTAACTATGGCTACACCTTC
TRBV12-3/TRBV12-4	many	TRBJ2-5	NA	CASSSAGTRETQYF	TGTGCCAGCAGTTCCGCCGGGACTCGGGAGACCCAGTACTTC
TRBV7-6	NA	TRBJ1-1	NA	CASSPRPGSAGTEAFF	TGTGCCAGCAGTCCTAGACCGGGGTCCGCCGGCACTGAAGCTTTCTTT
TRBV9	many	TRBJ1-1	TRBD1	CASSPGQGTSHTEAFF	TGTGCCAGCAGCCCGGGACAGGGGACATCCCACACTGAAGCTTTCTTT
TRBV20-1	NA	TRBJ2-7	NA	CSARGQDSSYEQYF	TGCAGTGCTAGAGGGCAGGATAGCTCCTACGAGCAGTACTTC
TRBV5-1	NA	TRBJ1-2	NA	CASSDVDYGYTF	TGCGCCAGCAGCGACGTCGACTATGGCTACACCTTC
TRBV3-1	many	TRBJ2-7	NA	CASGSVHEQYF	TGTGCCAGTGGATCGGTCCACGAGCAGTACTTC
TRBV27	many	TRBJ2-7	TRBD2	CASSFMAGDHEQYF	TGTGCCAGCAGTTTTATGGCGGGAGACCACGAGCAGTACTTC
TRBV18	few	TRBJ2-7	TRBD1	CASSPSRDSLGVHEQYF	TGTGCCAGCTCACCATCCCGGGACAGTCTAGGAGTCCACGAGCAGTACTTC
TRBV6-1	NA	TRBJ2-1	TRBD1	CASRSRQGPFYNEQFF	TGTGCCAGCAGATCGCGACAGGGACCTTTTTACAATGAGCAGTTCTTC
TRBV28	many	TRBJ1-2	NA	CASNSGYGYTF	TGTGCCAGCAATTCAGGCTATGGCTACACCTTC
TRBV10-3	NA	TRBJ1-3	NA	CAISAFSGNTIYF	TGTGCCATCAGTGCCTTTTCTGGAAACACCATATATTTT
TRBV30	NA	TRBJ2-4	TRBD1	CAWSVGGVPAKNIQYF	TGTGCCTGGAGTGTAGGGGGCGTCCCAGCCAAAAACATTCAGTACTTC
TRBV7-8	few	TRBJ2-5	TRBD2	CASSLVGAGARGETQYF	TGTGCCAGCAGCTTAGTAGGCGCGGGAGCCCGGGGAGAGACCCAGTACTTC
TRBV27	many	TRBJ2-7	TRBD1	CASSLNPGQFYEQYF	TGTGCCAGCAGTTTAAACCCGGGACAGTTCTACGAGCAGTACTTC
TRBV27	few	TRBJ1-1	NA	CASSINRDMNTEAFF	TGTGCCAGCAGTATAAACAGGGACATGAACACTGAAGCTTTCTTT